The TCR beta chain described here comes from a study of response to subunit inactivated influenza vaccine (dated by TCRdb to the late 2010s). About the full investigation: Deep quantitative T cell receptor repertoire profiling was used in the study to track responses to a trivalent subunit inactivated influenza vaccine. Findings and caveats that apply to the study as a whole: According to the authors, only a limited number of new T cells may be recruited by each seasonal influenza vaccination.

Libraries were prepared through RT-PCR. Data came from an Illumina HiSeq 2500. TCRdb trimmed public reads at Q25 via fastp, called clones via MiXCR and kept in-frame beta chains. A single entry per CDR3 protein holds the most common genes and DNA from its merged rows. This sample lists fewer than 700,000 distinct CDR3 sequences; approximately 13% were detected once. The top ten clones comprise less than 15% of the sample. Comments on this clonotype: The specificity of this receptor is unknown. There are no base qualities to consult, and no much larger clone falls within one base.

Reading the label with the study, this specimen's time point is: around 45 days after influenza vaccine administration. V drops 0 bases and J drops 5 bases, leaving 12 bases in between. Reading the germline V gene gives CDR1 SGDLS and CDR2 YYNGEE. Taken from cysteine to phenylalanine, the CDR3 has 15 residues. CDR3 DNA is the only sequence kept; it has 45 bases, read in frame from the first base. The receptor chain draws on TRBV9 and TRBJ2-1; the D gene cannot be resolved reliably. This receptor was taken from a man between 45 and 60 years old who received an inactivated influenza vaccine. Donor details come from another sample of the same person, matched by shared clones. The material was PBMCs from blood, obtained 40 to 50 days after vaccination. The nucleotide sequence reads as follows: TGTGCCAGCAGCGTAGAAGGGAACTATAACAATGAGCAGTTCTTC. The translation is CASSVEGNYNNEQFF.